A single sample is the source of the 19 T cell receptor beta chains below, sequenced in a study of T-cell reconstitution after alpha-beta-depleted transplantation in children. Unique molecular identifiers tagged the TCRbeta library. One entry per CDR3 protein results from TCRdb running MiXCR on the PCR reads. The table shows about 250,000 distinct CDR3 sequences, with more than 20% occurring only once. This sample comprised PBMCs, mostly from graft donor cells, obtained 360 days after TCRalphabeta/CD19-depleted stem cell transplant. These receptors all come from a female patient younger than 10 who had a stem cell transplant for congenital amegakaryocytic thrombocytopenia, so the T cells may come from the graft donor.

This rearrangement joins TRBV12-3 or TRBV12-4 to TRBJ1-5; D gene unclear. V dropped 7 bases and J dropped 4 bases, with 11 bases sitting between them. CDR3 length equals 13 residues. The CDR3 bases are TGTGCCAGCAACAACGAACAGAATCAGCCCCAGCATTTT. It codes for CASNNEQNQPQHF.

Only a few counts were recorded for this clonotype. The chain joins TRBV6-5 to TRBJ2-3; 11 bases are shared with TRBD2. Losses at the gene ends were 6 bases for V and 2 bases for J; bases not matched to a gene: 16. There are 19 residues in the CDR3. Germline values: CDR1 MNHEY, CDR2 SVGAGI. CDR3 sequence: CASSTLGRSGGAPTDTQYF. The CDR3 DNA reads as TGTGCCAGCAGCACTCTAGGACGTAGCGGGGGGGCCCCCACAGATACGCAGTATTTT.

This clonotype has ten or more counts. V and J are TRBV5-1 and TRBJ1-1; maybe TRBD1 (5 bases). The CDR3 runs 16 residues. V was pared by 4 bases and J by 0 bases, with 16 bases between. The V gene's germline CDR1 is SGHRS and CDR2 YFSETQ. The CDR3 DNA is TGCGCCAGCAGCCACCAATGGGGGAACATGAACACTGAAGCTTTCTTT. Protein sequence: CASSHQWGNMNTEAFF.

This clonotype was counted between two and nine times. This rearrangement joins TRBV5-1 to TRBJ2-5; D unclear. The CDR3 runs 15 residues. CDR1 is SGHRS and CDR2 is YFSETQ in the germline V gene. Trimming stripped 4 bases from V and 2 bases from J, with 15 bases between. Here the CDR3 reads CASSPRPELQETQYF. The CDR3 DNA follows: TGCGCCAGCAGCCCCCGACCAGAACTACAAGAGACCCAGTACTTC. The entire variable domain, with the rest obtained from reference TRBV5-1 and TRBJ2-5, is as follows: KAGVTQTPRYLIKTRGQQVTLSCSPISGHRSVSWYQQTPGQGLQFLFEYFSETQRNKGNFPGRFSGRQFSNSRSEMNVSTLELGDSALYLCASSPRPELQETQYFGPGTRLLVL.

This chain links TRBV5-1 with TRBJ2-7; 7 bases are a match to TRBD2. Germline V gives CDR1 SGHRS, CDR2 YFSETQ. The CDR3 covers 13 residues. The ends lost 0 bases at V and 6 bases at J; junction bases unmatched: 3. The CDR3 region has the DNA TGCGCCAGCAGCTTGGAACTAGCGTCCGAGCAGTACTTC. This translates into CASSLELASEQYF. Drawing the rest from reference TRBV5-1 and TRBJ2-7, the complete variable domain is KAGVTQTPRYLIKTRGQQVTLSCSPISGHRSVSWYQQTPGQGLQFLFEYFSETQRNKGNFPGRFSGRQFSNSRSEMNVSTLELGDSALYLCASSLELASEQYFGPGTRLTVT.

The chain recombines TRBV7-2 with TRBJ2-3, with 9 bases lining up with TRBD2. V lost 3 bases to trimming and J lost 4 bases; unmatched junction nucleotides: 5. The CDR3 sequence is 15 residues long. The germline V gene encodes CDR1 SGHTA and CDR2 FQGNSA. The CDR3 region has the DNA TGTGCCAGCAGCTTGGTAGCGGGAGTCGCAGATACGCAGTATTTT. Protein: CASSLVAGVADTQYF.

The CDR3, as DNA: TGCAGTGCTAGAGACCCAGCGGGAGGCAAGAATGAGCAGTTCTTC. It translates to CSARDPAGGKNEQFF. The J gene is TRBJ2-1, the V gene TRBV20-1; TRBD2 agrees at 9 bases. The J segment lost 7 bases and the V segment lost 0 bases, leaving 7 bases of the junction unmatched. CDR1 and CDR2 from the germline V gene are DFQATT and SNEGSKA (reference sequence). The CDR3 totals 15 residues.

The chain combines TRBV25-1 with TRBJ2-7, with TRBD2 matching over 7 bases. Trimming removed 4 bases from V and 5 bases from J; junction bases left unmatched: 5. Germline CDR1 is MGHDK and CDR2 is SYGVNS. The CDR3 runs to 13 residues. CDR3 nucleotides: TGTGCCAGCAGTGGGCTAGGGAGGGACGAGCAGTACTTC. This sequence encodes CASSGLGRDEQYF.

Only a few counts were recorded for this clonotype. The chain is built from TRBV5-1 and TRBJ1-5, with D unresolved. In germline, CDR1 is SGHRS, CDR2 YFSETQ. CDR3 size: 14 residues. The V and J ends lost 0 bases and 1 base respectively, with 5 bases between them. Here the CDR3 reads CASSLGQSNQPQHF. CDR3 nucleotides: TGCGCCAGCAGCTTGGGGCAGAGCAATCAGCCCCAGCATTTT.

This chain uses TRBV12-3 or TRBV12-4 with TRBJ1-5; 7 positions match TRBD1. The CDR3 length is 13 residues. J lost 7 bases, V lost 6 bases, and 6 bases had no gene match. The CDR3 spells CASRLQGEQPQHF. Here the CDR3 DNA reads TGTGCCAGCAGGCTTCAGGGGGAACAGCCCCAGCATTTT.

The chain couples TRBV20-1 to TRBJ2-1, with 8 bases identical to TRBD2. Unmatched junction bases numbered 11, after V lost 1 base and J lost 0 bases. The length of the CDR3 is 18 residues. Looked up from germline, CDR1 is DFQATT and CDR2 is SNEGSKA (reference sequence). This CDR3 is CSARVLAGSTSSYNEQFF. The CDR3 coding sequence is TGCAGTGCTAGAGTGCTAGCGGGTAGTACAAGCTCCTACAATGAGCAGTTCTTC.

This clonotype was counted only a few times. This chain connects TRBV20-1 to TRBJ2-2; no firm D call. V shed 1 base and J shed 3 bases, with 6 bases lying between them. The germline V gene has CDR1 DFQATT and CDR2 SNEGSKA (reference sequence). The CDR3 sequence is 13 residues long. CDR3 coding DNA: TGCAGTGCTAGAGCTCAGTACACCGGGGAGCTGTTTTTT. It codes for CSARAQYTGELFF.

V gene TRBV19 combines with J gene TRBJ2-1; possible D gene TRBD2, 5 bases. Germline V gene sequence: CDR1 LNHDA, CDR2 SQIVND (reference sequence). Trimming pared 3 bases from V and 8 bases from J, leaving 17 bases between. This CDR3 region has 15 residues. Written as DNA, the CDR3 is TGTGCCAGTAGTATGGGTTTCGGGGTTGGGTATGAGCAGTTCTTC. It codes for CASSMGFGVGYEQFF.

The chain links TRBV10-3 to TRBJ2-7; 7 bases match TRBD1. CDR1 and CDR2 (germline): ENHRY, SYGVKD. Unmatched junction bases numbered 10, after V lost 2 bases and J lost 6 bases. The CDR3 loop spans 15 amino acids. The CDR3 region is CAISEPGTDSLEQYF. The CDR3 nucleotides are TGTGCCATCAGTGAGCCCGGGACAGATTCTCTCGAGCAGTACTTC.

This sequence joins TRBV4-2 and TRBJ1-4, with a weak D call TRBD1 (5 bases). Trimming shortened V by 0 bases and J by 5 bases, and 13 bases separated the two germline ends. The CDR3 totals 16 residues. CDR1 is LGHNA and CDR2 is YNFKEQ in the germline V gene. The CDR3 sequence: CASSQDRETVNEKLFF. The CDR3 DNA sequence: TGTGCCAGCAGCCAAGATAGAGAGACAGTAAATGAAAAACTGTTTTTT.

This clonotype was counted between two and nine times. V is TRBV12-3 or TRBV12-4 and J is TRBJ1-1, with no clear D. V was pared by 2 bases and J by 4 bases, with 11 bases between. The CDR3 covers 14 residues. CDR3 DNA sequence: TGTGCCAGCAGTTTACGGCAGGAATCCACTGAAGCTTTCTTT. It encodes CASSLRQESTEAFF.

The genes are TRBV10-3 and TRBJ2-3; unclear D gene. Germline CDR1 is ENHRY and CDR2 is SYGVKD. The CDR3 consists of 18 residues. The V gene lost 2 bases and the J gene lost 0 bases, with 18 bases spanning the gap. This CDR3 reads CAISERRPSMRSTDTQYF. In DNA, the CDR3 is TGTGCCATCAGTGAGAGAAGGCCCTCTATGCGAAGCACAGATACGCAGTATTTT.

This clonotype has a count of ten or more. The genes are TRBV12-3 or TRBV12-4 and TRBJ2-3; D unclear. The CDR3 consists of 15 residues. V was shortened by 4 bases and J by 0 bases, with 11 bases between the two germline ends. DNA of the CDR3: TGTGCCAGCAGTTCTTATCGGACCAGCACAGATACGCAGTATTTT. Amino acids: CASSSYRTSTDTQYF.

This clonotype was seen only a few times. The J gene is TRBJ2-5, the V gene TRBV7-6; D unresolved. The CDR3 contains 12 residues. V was cut by 2 bases and J by 5 bases, with 6 bases left in between. Looked up from germline, CDR1 is SGHVS and CDR2 is FNYEAQ. The CDR3 coding sequence is TGTGCCAGCAGCTTACTTTCGGAGACCCAGTACTTC. Translated: CASSLLSETQYF.